Sequencing of this TCR beta chain was carried out in a study of response to subunit inactivated influenza vaccine. Study-level points and caveats: Authors suggested each seasonal influenza vaccination recruits few new T cells.

Trimming removed 7 bases from V and 4 bases from J, with 10 bases in between. The CDR3 has 13 residues. TCRdb re-called the RT-PCR reads through MiXCR, storing one row per CDR3 protein. The data hold 800,000 or so distinct CDR3 sequences, with 20% to 25% observed a single time. This clonotype was observed a few times. Its antigen is as yet unknown. The sequences come from PBMCs from blood, collected around 5 days after vaccination. This sequence originates from a man aged 45 to 65 who received an inactivated influenza vaccine. The rearrangement uses TRBV12-3 or TRBV12-4 and TRBJ2-2; D gene unclear. The CDR3 coding sequence is TGTGCCAGCATCCCCGATGCCACCGGGGAGCTGTTTTTT. It specifies CASIPDATGELFF.